The source of this T cell receptor (beta chain) is a study of CD8+ T cells in alopecia areata. Study-wide points: Resident alphabeta T cells of normal skin are also sequenced in scalp samples.

Trimming stripped 8 bases from V and 7 bases from J, with 14 bases between. The CDR3 consists of 12 residues. Germline-derived CDR1 and CDR2 are MNHEY and SVGAGI. Both CD4+ and CD8+ T cells were separated by sorting PBMCs. Regarding this clone: What it binds is unknown.

RNA was extracted and reverse transcribed into cDNA as the sequencing template. The assay was immunoSEQ multiplex PCR, and TCRdb's table has in-frame clones only and misses some. The repertoire holds some 110,000 clones, with about 61% as singletons. This rearrangement joins TRBV6-5 to TRBJ1-2; D remains unclear. The source material was CD4+ T cells sorted from blood. The TCR originated in a human donor in good health. CDR3 DNA: TGTGCCAGCGGGGAGGTGTCTGGTGGCTACACCTTC. Translating it yields CASGEVSGGYTF.